The 26 T cell receptor beta chains listed next were all sequenced from one sample in a study of technical replicates of blood from a few donors. Libraries were prepared by immunoSEQ multiplex PCR; TCRdb keeps only in-frame clonotypes and omits some of them. In the table there are some 70,000 clones, about 90% of which are singletons. The sequencing input was T cells isolated from PBMCs. These receptors were taken from a human donor in good health.

The chain is built from TRBV5-1 and TRBJ1-4; no clear D. Per germline, CDR1 SGHRS and CDR2 YFSETQ. Trimming took 0 bases from V and 5 from J, leaving 8 bases between them. CDR3 length: 14 residues. CDR3 DNA sequence: TGCGCCAGCAGCTTGGAACAGAGAAATGAAAAACTGTTTTTT. This codes for CASSLEQRNEKLFF.

This sequence joins TRBV11-3 and TRBJ2-5; 7 positions match TRBD2. Looked up from germline, CDR1 is SGHNT and CDR2 is YENEEA. The junction had 7 bases not matched to a gene; V was cut back by 5 bases and J by 4 bases. The CDR3 length is 14 residues. In DNA, the CDR3 is TGTGCCAGCAGCCTCTCAGCGGGACGAGAGACCCAGTACTTC. It specifies CASSLSAGRETQYF.

The J gene is TRBJ1-2, the V gene TRBV5-4; TRBD1 agrees at 7 bases. Per the germline V gene, CDR1 is SGHNT and CDR2 is YYREEE (reference sequence). The length of the CDR3 is 15 residues. V trimming: 0 bases; J trimming: 4 bases; junction bases outside the gene matches: 6. The CDR3 sequence: CASSLARGQGYGYTF. CDR3 sequence (DNA): TGTGCCAGCAGCTTGGCTAGGGGGCAGGGCTATGGCTACACCTTC. Full variable domain (missing parts from reference TRBV5-4 and TRBJ1-2): ETGVTQSPTHLIKTRGQQVTLRCSSQSGHNTVSWYQQALGQGPQFIFQYYREEENGRGNFPPRFSGLQFPNYSSELNVNALELDDSALYLCASSLARGQGYGYTFGSGTRLTVV.

In its sample, this clone was seen once. The gene calls are TRBV7-6 and TRBJ2-2; 7 bases line up with TRBD1. Trimming took 4 bases from V and 7 from J; bases not matched to a gene: 3. Germline values: CDR1 SGHVS, CDR2 FNYEAQ. This CDR3 region has 13 residues. CDR3 region: CASSSYRGGELFF. The CDR3 DNA reads as TGTGCCAGCAGCTCCTACAGGGGCGGGGAGCTGTTTTTT. The full variable domain, its missing parts supplied by reference TRBV7-6 and TRBJ2-2, is GAGVSQSPRYKVTKRGQDVALRCDPISGHVSLYWYRQALGQGPEFLTYFNYEAQQDKSGLPNDRFSAERPEGSISTLTIQRTEQRDSAMYRCASSSYRGGELFFGEGSRLTVL.

The chain has TRBV5-1 and TRBJ1-4; a possible D gene is TRBD1 (5 bases). With 0 bases removed from V and 6 bases from J, the gap between germline ends came to 12 bases. CDR1 and CDR2 (germline): SGHRS, YFSETQ. CDR3 length: 15 residues. The CDR3 region has the DNA TGCGCCAGCAGCTTGGGGAGGGACTCCCATGAAAAACTGTTTTTT. Protein product: CASSLGRDSHEKLFF.

This clone was counted a single time. This chain joins TRBV5-6 and TRBJ2-1, with TRBD2 identical over 9 bases. The CDR3 has 17 amino acids. Germline V gives CDR1 SGHDT, CDR2 YYEEEE. V trimming: 3 bases; J trimming: 6 bases; junction bases outside the gene matches: 13. The CDR3: CASSSFLAGAWRNEQFF. Written as DNA, the CDR3 is TGTGCCAGCAGCTCGTTTTTAGCGGGAGCTTGGCGCAATGAGCAGTTCTTC.

The CDR3 DNA reads TGTGCCAGCAGCTTTGAGCCGTACTCTGGAAACACCATATATTTT. Protein product: CASSFEPYSGNTIYF. J is TRBJ1-3 and V is TRBV11-1; the D is unclear. The CDR3 consists of 15 residues. V was trimmed by 3 bases and J by 0 bases, leaving 9 bases between them. Looked up from germline, CDR1 is SGHAT and CDR2 is FQDESV (reference sequence). Full variable domain (remainder filled in from reference TRBV11-1 and TRBJ1-3): EAEVAQSPRYKITEKSQAVAFWCDPISGHATLYWYRQILGQGPELLVQFQDESVVDDSQLPKDRFSAERLKGVDSTLKIQPAELGDSAMYLCASSFEPYSGNTIYFGEGSWLTVV.

The chain joins TRBV11-3 to TRBJ2-1, with D uncertain. This CDR3 region has 12 residues. V shed 5 bases and J shed 5 bases, with 7 bases lying between them. The germline gives CDR1 SGHNT, CDR2 YENEEA. The CDR3 DNA follows: TGTGCCAGCAGCCCCAGGAACAATGAGCAGTTCTTC. As protein: CASSPRNNEQFF.

This clone came up once. The CDR3: CSAWTGETQYF. The CDR3 DNA sequence: TGCAGTGCTTGGACAGGGGAGACCCAGTACTTC. The rearrangement joins TRBV20-1 to TRBJ2-5; 8 bases are shared with TRBD1. This CDR3 spans 11 amino acids. Germline V gives CDR1 DFQATT, CDR2 SNEGSKA (reference sequence). V lost 5 bases and J lost 5; bases outside the gene matches: 1.

This clone has just a few counts. The chain employs TRBV9 and TRBJ2-7; the D gene is possibly TRBD1 (5 bases). Germline CDR1 SGDLS, CDR2 YYNGEE. The CDR3 loop spans 13 amino acids. V was clipped by 0 bases and J by 4 bases, with 8 bases between them. CDR3 coding DNA: TGTGCCAGCAGCGTAGCAGGGAAGTACGAGCAGTACTTC. Its protein is CASSVAGKYEQYF.

The chain employs TRBV6-1 and TRBJ2-5; TRBD2 matches 8 bases. J was trimmed by 4 bases and V by 7 bases; bases with no gene match: 11. The length of the CDR3 is 15 residues. Germline V gives CDR1 MNHNS, CDR2 SASEGT. CDR3 sequence (DNA): TGTGCCAGCAATGGGGTAGCGGGAATGCGAGAGACCCAGTACTTC. Translating it yields CASNGVAGMRETQYF.

Here the CDR3 DNA reads TGTGCCTGGACTCCGGAGCCGAGGGACAACAATGAGCAGTTCTTC. It encodes CAWTPEPRDNNEQFF. V and J are TRBV30 and TRBJ2-1; maybe TRBD1 (6 bases). Germline assignment: CDR1 GTSNPN and CDR2 SVGIG (reference sequence). Trimming shortened V by 4 bases and J by 5 bases, and 18 bases separated the two germline ends. This CDR3 is 15 amino acids long.

V gene TRBV18 combines with J gene TRBJ1-5; 9 nucleotides line up with TRBD1. The CDR3 length is 18 residues. The germline V gene has CDR1 KGHSH and CDR2 LQKENI. The junction had 16 bases not matched to a gene; V was cut back by 4 bases and J by 6 bases. CDR3 sequence: CASSHGTGTGVFRQPQHF. For the CDR3, the DNA is TGTGCCAGCTCACACGGGACAGGGACAGGAGTTTTTCGTCAGCCCCAGCATTTT.

V usage is TRBV7-3 and J usage is TRBJ2-5, with D uncertain. The length of the CDR3 is 13 residues. The germline V and J ends were trimmed by 3 bases and 7 bases, with 12 bases remaining between them. Germline V lookup: CDR1 SGHTA, CDR2 FQGTGA. The CDR3 is CASSFFRSGTQYF. CDR3 coding DNA: TGTGCCAGCAGCTTCTTCAGAAGTGGGACCCAGTACTTC.

The V call is TRBV5-8, the J call TRBJ2-2, with TRBD2 matching over 12 bases. Germline values: CDR1 SGHTS, CDR2 YDEGEE. The CDR3 has 17 amino acids. Trimming removed 4 bases from V and 5 bases from J; junction bases left unmatched: 9. The CDR3 nucleotides are TGTGCCAGCAGCAGAGGGACTAGCGGGCAGGGGACCGGGGAGCTGTTTTTT. Protein product: CASSRGTSGQGTGELFF.

This rearrangement joins TRBV19 to TRBJ2-7; the D is unclear. V lost 2 bases and J lost 3, with 11 bases in between. CDR1 is LNHDA, CDR2 SQIVND, per germline (reference sequence). CDR3 length: 14 residues. Written as DNA, the CDR3 is TGTGCCAGTAGTATAACCGGGTTCCTCTACGAGCAGTACTTC. Translated, it gives CASSITGFLYEQYF.

CDR3 in amino acids: CASSLAGRGVLYGYTF. The CDR3 nucleotides read TGTGCCAGCAGCTTAGCGGGGAGGGGAGTCCTTTATGGCTACACCTTC. This sequence joins TRBV7-8 and TRBJ1-2, with a possible D match to TRBD1 (5 bases). This CDR3 has 16 amino acids. Germline V lookup: CDR1 SGHVS, CDR2 FQNEAQ. Trimming took 0 bases from V and 5 from J, leaving 16 bases between them.

The rearrangement links TRBV9 to TRBJ1-2, with D tentatively TRBD1 (5 bases). Germline V gene lookup returns CDR1 SGDLS and CDR2 YYNGEE. The CDR3 is made up of 12 amino acids. The V end lost 0 bases, the J end lost 7 bases, and 7 bases lay between the germline ends. The CDR3 DNA reads TGTGCCAGCAGCGTAGAGGGGTCTGGCTACACCTTC. As protein: CASSVEGSGYTF.

This clone was observed a single time. V and J are TRBV10-3 and TRBJ1-3, with TRBD1 as a possible D gene (5 bases). V was trimmed by 11 bases and J by 8 bases, leaving 19 bases between them. CDR3 size: 13 residues. Germline V lookup: CDR1 ENHRY, CDR2 SYGVKD. The CDR3 region has the DNA TGTGCCGCCCGGGACTCCGAGAGGGACACCATATATTTT. Its translation is CAARDSERDTIYF.

The V call is TRBV7-2, the J call TRBJ2-5, with 10 bases identical to TRBD2. Trimming cost V 5 bases and J 5 bases; bases outside gene matches: 2. Germline V gene lookup returns CDR1 SGHTA and CDR2 FQGNSA. The CDR3 covers 13 residues. The CDR3 DNA reads as TGTGCCAGCAGCCCTAGCGGGAGCGAGACCCAGTACTTC. Its translation: CASSPSGSETQYF. The variable domain in full, with the rest retrieved from reference TRBV7-2 and TRBJ2-5, is GAGVSQSPSNKVTEKGKDVELRCDPISGHTALYWYRQSLGQGLEFLIYFQGNSAPDKSGLPSDRFSAERTGGSVSTLTIQRTQQEDSAVYLCASSPSGSETQYFGPGTRLLVL.

This clone was recorded only once. The rearrangement uses TRBV5-6 and TRBJ1-2; D not certain. Germline V CDR1 and CDR2: SGHDT, YYEEEE. The germline V and J ends were trimmed by 4 bases and 0 bases, with 7 bases remaining between them. CDR3 size: 13 residues. CDR3 protein: CASSDDTNYGYTF. For the CDR3, the DNA is TGTGCCAGCAGCGATGACACTAACTATGGCTACACCTTC.

The CDR3 loop reads CASSNGGGGYTF. In DNA form, the CDR3 reads TGTGCCAGCAGCAACGGGGGGGGTGGCTACACCTTC. The chain couples TRBV28 to TRBJ1-2, with D possibly matching TRBD1 (5 bases). Germline V lookup: CDR1 MDHEN, CDR2 SYDVKM. This CDR3 is built from 12 residues. V lost 6 bases, J lost 7 bases, and 12 bases lay in between.

This rearrangement joins TRBV5-4 to TRBJ2-7; 8 nucleotides align to TRBD2. The CDR3 covers 14 residues. The V gene end was trimmed by 4 bases and the J gene end by 6 bases; junction bases not matched to a gene: 9. The V gene's germline CDR1 is SGHNT and CDR2 YYREEE (reference sequence). CDR3: CASSPASGRGEQYF. In DNA form, the CDR3 reads TGTGCCAGCAGCCCGGCGAGCGGGAGAGGCGAGCAGTACTTC.

V is TRBV28 and J is TRBJ2-1, with 8 bases aligning to TRBD2. Germline assignment: CDR1 MDHEN and CDR2 SYDVKM. This CDR3 is 15 amino acids long. Trimming took 5 bases from V and 5 from J; bases not matched to a gene: 8. The CDR3 reads CASSPTSGGNNEQFF. The CDR3 DNA sequence: TGTGCCAGCAGTCCTACTAGCGGAGGAAACAATGAGCAGTTCTTC. Complete variable domain (other parts from reference TRBV28 and TRBJ2-1): DVKVTQSSRYLVKRTGEKVFLECVQDMDHENMFWYRQDPGLGLRLIYFSYDVKMKEKGDIPEGYSVSREKKERFSLILESASTNQTSMYLCASSPTSGGNNEQFFGPGTRLTVL.

The V gene is TRBV5-5, the J gene TRBJ1-2; perhaps TRBD1 as D (5 bases). Germline V gene sequence: CDR1 SGHKS, CDR2 YYEKEE (reference sequence). V lost 4 bases, J lost 5 bases, and 18 bases lay in between. The CDR3 sequence is 15 residues long. The chain's CDR3 is CASSPLGEGIYGYTF. The CDR3, as DNA: TGTGCCAGCAGCCCCCTGGGGGAGGGTATTTATGGCTACACCTTC.

The V call is TRBV6-1, the J call TRBJ1-2, with TRBD1 matching 7 bases. V lost 6 bases to trimming and J lost 2 bases; unmatched junction nucleotides: 6. The CDR3 totals 14 residues. CDR1 is MNHNS and CDR2 is SASEGT in the germline V gene. CDR3 region: CASRGDSQNYGYTF. The DNA of the CDR3 is TGTGCCAGCAGGGGGGACAGCCAAAACTATGGCTACACCTTC.